The 20 T cell receptor beta chains in this list originate from one sample, sequenced in a study of post-analysis software for immune sequencing data. Study-level findings and limits: The study found TRBV5-6, TRBV5-1 and TRBV20-1 among about five TRBV segments more frequent in patients than controls.

Prepared libraries of TCR beta cDNA carried unique molecular identifiers. TCRdb fed the PCR reads into MiXCR, producing one record per CDR3 protein. The sample shows hundreds of thousands of distinct CDR3 sequences, around 40% of them seen only once. No antigens are known for them. Sequences were obtained from blood. The receptors here all came from a girl aged 10-17 years with multiple sclerosis.

The rearrangement links TRBV20-1 to TRBJ2-3, with D maybe TRBD2 (5 bases). The ends were cut back, 6 bases at V and 2 bases at J, with 15 bases in the middle. CDR1 and CDR2 from the germline V gene are DFQATT and SNEGSKA (reference sequence). CDR3 length: 14 residues. CDR3 residues: CSAPSGLPTDTQYF. In DNA, the CDR3 is TGCAGTGCCCCCAGCGGTCTACCCACAGATACGCAGTATTTT.

This clonotype was detected only a few times. The V gene is TRBV6-5, the J gene TRBJ1-1; D might be TRBD1 (5 bases). CDR1 and CDR2 (germline): MNHEY, SVGAGI. V lost 4 bases, J lost 5 bases, and 14 bases lay in between. CDR3 size: 14 residues. The DNA of the CDR3 is TGTGCCAGCAGTTCCCCGCGCAGGGTGACTGAAGCTTTCTTT. This encodes CASSSPRRVTEAFF.

This rearrangement joins TRBV7-3 to TRBJ2-5; D might be TRBD1 or TRBD2, each matching 5 bases. The CDR3 is made up of 13 amino acids. Per the germline V gene, CDR1 is SGHTA and CDR2 is FQGTGA. Trimming pared 5 bases from V and 5 bases from J, leaving 12 bases between. The CDR3 sequence: CASSRGVGETQYF. The CDR3 bases are TGTGCCAGCAGCCGGGGCGTGGGGGAGACCCAGTACTTC.

The rearrangement joins TRBV10-3 to TRBJ2-1, with 11 bases matching TRBD1. The length of the CDR3 is 17 residues. Unmatched junction bases numbered 7, after V lost 4 bases and J lost 2 bases. Germline CDR1 is ENHRY and CDR2 is SYGVKD. CDR3 protein: CAISGAVGQGAYNEQFF. The CDR3 nucleotides are TGTGCCATCAGTGGAGCCGTGGGACAGGGGGCCTACAATGAGCAGTTCTTC.

The genes are TRBV10-3 and TRBJ2-1; TRBD2 matches at 7 bases. The V gene end was trimmed by 4 bases and the J gene end by 10 bases; junction bases not matched to a gene: 7. In germline, CDR1 is ENHRY, CDR2 SYGVKD. The CDR3 is 13 residues long. The DNA for the CDR3 is TGTGCCATCAGTGCCCCGGGGGGTAGGGAGCAGTTCTTC. It is translated as CAISAPGGREQFF.

With respect to this clonotype: This clone may be a read error of a much larger clone one base away. The chain combines TRBV10-3 with TRBJ2-7, with TRBD2 matching 11 bases. With 6 bases clipped from V and 2 bases from J, the junction kept 3 bases outside the gene matches. The germline CDR1 and CDR2 sequences are ENHRY and SYGVKD. The CDR3 is made up of 14 amino acids. DNA for the CDR3: TGTGCCATCAGCTTAGCGGGAGGGCCCTACGAGCAGTACTTC. It codes for CAISLAGGPYEQYF.

This clonotype was recorded a few times. This chain connects TRBV24-1 to TRBJ2-6, with 8 bases matching TRBD1. The CDR3 has 16 amino acids. The V gene's germline CDR1 is KGHDR and CDR2 SFDVKD. V was pared by 7 bases and J by 0 bases, with 4 bases of the junction left unmatched. The CDR3 nucleotides read TGTGCCACCAGCCCTACAGGGGGCTCTGGGGCCAACGTCCTGACTTTC. It encodes CATSPTGGSGANVLTF.

Written as DNA, the CDR3 is TGCGCCAGCAGCCAAGATTGGTGGGACTCCTACAATGAGCAGTACTTC. Encoded protein: CASSQDWWDSYNEQYF. The genes are TRBV4-1 and TRBJ2-7; D might be TRBD2 (6 bases). The CDR3 is 16 amino acids. V was pared by 0 bases and J by 7 bases, with 19 bases between. The germline V gene has CDR1 MGHRA and CDR2 YSYEKL.

DNA for the CDR3: TGTGCCAGCAGTGACCGGGACCCCACAGATACGCAGTATTTT. Translating it yields CASSDRDPTDTQYF. The chain couples TRBV6-1 to TRBJ2-3; D could derive from TRBD1 or TRBD2 (5 bases each). The V and J ends lost 3 bases and 2 bases respectively, with 9 bases between them. Germline V gene lookup returns CDR1 MNHNS and CDR2 SASEGT. There are 14 residues in the CDR3.

This chain links TRBV5-1 with TRBJ1-6; no clear D gene. The CDR3 is 14 residues long. Trimming removed 2 bases from V and 6 bases from J, with 9 bases in between. CDR1 is SGHRS and CDR2 is YFSETQ in the germline V gene. The CDR3 protein is CASSLTAPNSPLHF. CDR3 coding DNA: TGCGCCAGCAGCTTAACAGCCCCTAATTCACCCCTCCACTTT.

The J gene is TRBJ2-7, the V gene TRBV28; D perhaps matches TRBD1 (5 bases). The CDR3 length is 15 residues. Germline CDR1 and CDR2: MDHEN and SYDVKM. Trimming cost V 7 bases and J 1 base, with 17 bases left between them. This CDR3 is CASTTDRLPSYEQYF. CDR3 nucleotide sequence: TGTGCCAGCACGACAGACCGCCTACCATCCTACGAGCAGTACTTC. Drawing the rest from reference TRBV28 and TRBJ2-7, the complete variable domain is DVKVTQSSRYLVKRTGEKVFLECVQDMDHENMFWYRQDPGLGLRLIYFSYDVKMKEKGDIPEGYSVSREKKERFSLILESASTNQTSMYLCASTTDRLPSYEQYFGPGTRLTVT.

This clonotype was seen only a few times. V is TRBV11-2 and J is TRBJ2-4, with D perhaps matching TRBD1 (6 bases). Germline V gene sequence: CDR1 SGHAT, CDR2 FQNNGV. The V gene lost 5 bases and the J gene lost 7 bases, with 12 bases spanning the gap. The CDR3 totals 13 residues. Here the CDR3 DNA reads TGTGCCAGCAGCCAACCCACAGGGAACATTCAGTACTTC. This encodes CASSQPTGNIQYF.

In its sample, this clonotype was seen a few times. The CDR3 here is CASSRDEGQWETQYF. The CDR3 DNA follows: TGTGCCAGCTCAAGAGATGAGGGACAATGGGAGACCCAGTACTTC. The chain uses TRBV18 and TRBJ2-5; D might be TRBD1 (6 bases). V lost 5 bases, J lost 5 bases, and 18 bases lay in between. The CDR3 totals 15 residues. CDR1 is KGHSH, CDR2 LQKENI, per germline.

This clonotype was found once. V usage is TRBV5-1 and J usage is TRBJ2-1, with no clear D. The J call is in doubt because the DNA end fits TRBJ2-7 better. The CDR3 is 14 residues long. In germline, CDR1 is SGHRS, CDR2 YFSETQ. CDR3 DNA sequence: TGCGCCAGCAGCTTGGAGACTCCGGGCGATGAGCAGTACTTC. Translation: CASSLETPGDEQYF.

The chain joins TRBV5-1 to TRBJ1-2, with 8 bases fitting TRBD1. V lost 4 bases and J lost 8; bases outside the gene matches: 7. The CDR3 length is 13 residues. CDR1 SGHRS and CDR2 YFSETQ come from the germline V gene. The CDR3 spells CASSAGGAKGYTF. Written as DNA, the CDR3 is TGCGCCAGCAGCGCAGGGGGCGCGAAGGGCTACACCTTC. The whole variable domain, remainder taken from reference TRBV5-1 and TRBJ1-2, is KAGVTQTPRYLIKTRGQQVTLSCSPISGHRSVSWYQQTPGQGLQFLFEYFSETQRNKGNFPGRFSGRQFSNSRSEMNVSTLELGDSALYLCASSAGGAKGYTFGSGTRLTVV.

This chain connects TRBV6-2 or TRBV6-3 to TRBJ2-7; D is perhaps TRBD1 (5 bases). The CDR3 totals 16 residues. Trimming left V 4 bases short and J 3 bases short, with 19 bases between. From germline, CDR1 is MNHEY and CDR2 SVGEGT. CDR3 residues: CASSSAGAAEYYEQYF. The CDR3 coding sequence is TGTGCCAGCAGTTCGGCTGGGGCAGCAGAGTACTACGAGCAGTACTTC.

Concerning this clonotype: Germline is not matched at one junction end, which may reflect a read error. The chain links TRBV27 to TRBJ1-2, with 10 nucleotides matching TRBD1. The CDR3 is 14 residues long. Per the germline V gene, CDR1 is MNHEY and CDR2 is SMNVEV (reference sequence). The CDR3 DNA reads as TGTGCCAGCAGTTCGACAGGGGGCTTCTATGGCCACACCTTC. This encodes CASSSTGGFYGHTF.

V is TRBV7-2 and J is TRBJ2-7, with 11 nucleotides matching TRBD2. The germline gives CDR1 SGHTA, CDR2 FQGNSA. This CDR3 spans 16 amino acids. The V gene end was trimmed by 1 base and the J gene end by 6 bases; junction bases not matched to a gene: 8. In DNA, the CDR3 is TGTGCCAGCAGCTTAGGTCCTGCGACTAGCGGGACCGAGCAGTACTTC. The encoded protein is CASSLGPATSGTEQYF.

The chain carries TRBV5-1 and TRBJ2-6; unclear D gene. Trimming left V 5 bases short and J 2 bases short, with 8 bases between. Per germline, CDR1 SGHRS and CDR2 YFSETQ. This CDR3 comprises 14 residues. CDR3 DNA sequence: TGCGCCAGCAGAGTGACTGCTGGGGCCAACGTCCTGACTTTC. Translating gives CASRVTAGANVLTF.

The rearrangement uses TRBV20-1 and TRBJ2-3; 7 nucleotides match TRBD2. CDR3 length: 15 amino acids. V lost 0 bases and J lost 4; bases outside the gene matches: 7. Germline V gene lookup returns CDR1 DFQATT and CDR2 SNEGSKA (reference sequence). The CDR3 DNA is TGCAGTGCTAGAGATCGGGCGGGAGACGCAGATACGCAGTATTTT. It specifies CSARDRAGDADTQYF.